This T cell receptor (beta chain) is from a study of blood T cell repertoires in COVID-19. The overall study: Samples of COVID-19 (acute and convalescent) were obtained from the United States, Italy and Spain. T cells, B-cell-depleted T cells, or PBMCs supplied cDNA or gDNA.

Authors' analysis steps: Reference gene primer amplification in the assay estimated nucleated cell counts. Data came from immunoSEQ multiplex PCR; TCRdb stores just in-frame clones and leaves some out. The DNA was the basis for D and trimming; V, J and clone size are from that table. The data contain 90,000 to 110,000 clones, approximately 80% of them singletons. The receptor comes from an elderly man with acute or convalescent COVID-19. Sequencing was carried out using peripheral blood.

The CDR3 sequence is CASSRSGVLNTIYF. CDR3 in DNA: TGTGCCAGCTCACGATCGGGGGTCCTAAACACCATATATTTT. The V and J genes are TRBV18 and TRBJ1-3; a possible D gene is TRBD1 (5 bases). The ends were cut back, 4 bases at V and 6 bases at J, with 13 bases in the middle. CDR3 length: 14 residues. Germline values: CDR1 KGHSH, CDR2 LQKENI.